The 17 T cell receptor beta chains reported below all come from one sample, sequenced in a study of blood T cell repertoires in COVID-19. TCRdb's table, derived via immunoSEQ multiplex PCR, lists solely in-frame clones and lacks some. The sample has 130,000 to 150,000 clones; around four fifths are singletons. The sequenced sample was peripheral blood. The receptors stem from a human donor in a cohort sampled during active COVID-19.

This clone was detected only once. The CDR3 region is CASSLVTGDYEQYF. The CDR3 DNA sequence: TGCGCCAGCAGCTTGGTGACAGGGGACTACGAGCAGTACTTC. The chain is built from TRBV5-1 and TRBJ2-7; 8 bases map to TRBD1. This CDR3 has 14 residues. With V trimmed by 0 bases and J by 3 bases, 2 bases remained unmatched. The germline CDR1 and CDR2 sequences are SGHRS and YFSETQ. Full variable domain (remainder filled in from reference TRBV5-1 and TRBJ2-7): KAGVTQTPRYLIKTRGQQVTLSCSPISGHRSVSWYQQTPGQGLQFLFEYFSETQRNKGNFPGRFSGRQFSNSRSEMNVSTLELGDSALYLCASSLVTGDYEQYFGPGTRLTVT.

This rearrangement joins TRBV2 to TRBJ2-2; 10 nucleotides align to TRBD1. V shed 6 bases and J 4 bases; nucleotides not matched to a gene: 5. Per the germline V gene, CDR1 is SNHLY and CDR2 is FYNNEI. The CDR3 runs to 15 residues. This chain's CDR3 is CASSARTGGTGELFF. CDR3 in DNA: TGTGCCAGCAGCGCCCGGACAGGGGGCACCGGGGAGCTGTTTTTT.

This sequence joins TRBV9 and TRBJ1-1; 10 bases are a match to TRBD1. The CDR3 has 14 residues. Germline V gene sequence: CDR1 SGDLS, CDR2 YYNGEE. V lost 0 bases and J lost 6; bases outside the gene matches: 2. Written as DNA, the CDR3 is TGTGCCAGCAGCGTAGGGGACAGGGGCTCTGAAGCTTTCTTT. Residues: CASSVGDRGSEAFF.

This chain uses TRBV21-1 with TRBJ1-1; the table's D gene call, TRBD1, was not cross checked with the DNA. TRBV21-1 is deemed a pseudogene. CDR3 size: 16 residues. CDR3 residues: CASSKMTGGRDTEAFF. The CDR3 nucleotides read TGTGCCAGCAGCAAAATGACAGGGGGACGGGACACTGAAGCTTTCTTT.

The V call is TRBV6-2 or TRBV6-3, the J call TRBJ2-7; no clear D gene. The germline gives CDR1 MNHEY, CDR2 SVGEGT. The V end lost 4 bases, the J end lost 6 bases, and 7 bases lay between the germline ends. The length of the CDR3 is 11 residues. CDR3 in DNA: TGTGCCAGCAGTTTTACTTTCGAGCAGTACTTC. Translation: CASSFTFEQYF.

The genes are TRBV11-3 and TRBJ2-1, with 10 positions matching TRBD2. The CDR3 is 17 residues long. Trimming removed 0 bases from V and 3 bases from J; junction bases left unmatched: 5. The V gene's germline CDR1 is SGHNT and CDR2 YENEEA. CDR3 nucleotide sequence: TGTGCCAGCAGCTTAGAGGCTAGCGGGGGACTCTACAATGAGCAGTTCTTC. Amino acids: CASSLEASGGLYNEQFF.

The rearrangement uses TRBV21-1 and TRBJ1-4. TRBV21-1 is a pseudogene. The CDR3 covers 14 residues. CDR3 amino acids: CASSKAREDEKLFF. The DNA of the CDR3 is TGTGCCAGCAGCAAAGCGAGGGAGGACGAAAAACTGTTTTTT.

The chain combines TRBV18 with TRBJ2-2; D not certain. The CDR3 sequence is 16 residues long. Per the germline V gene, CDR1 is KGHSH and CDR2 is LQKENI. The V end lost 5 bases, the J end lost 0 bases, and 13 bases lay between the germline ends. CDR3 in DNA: TGTGCCAGCTCAGATACACTGGGCGCGAACACCGGGGAGCTGTTTTTT. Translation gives CASSDTLGANTGELFF.

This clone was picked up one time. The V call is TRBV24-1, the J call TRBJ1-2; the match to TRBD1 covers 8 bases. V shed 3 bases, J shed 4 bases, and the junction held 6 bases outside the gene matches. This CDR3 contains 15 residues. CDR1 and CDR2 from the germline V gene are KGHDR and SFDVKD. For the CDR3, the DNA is TGTGCCACCAGTGATAGACAGGGGTCGACCTATGGCTACACCTTC. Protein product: CATSDRQGSTYGYTF.

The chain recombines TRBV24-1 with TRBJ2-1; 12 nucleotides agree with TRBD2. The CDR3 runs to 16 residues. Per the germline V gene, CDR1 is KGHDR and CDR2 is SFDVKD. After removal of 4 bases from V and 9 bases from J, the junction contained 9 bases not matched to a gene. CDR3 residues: CATSDPLAGGLSEQFF. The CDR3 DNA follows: TGTGCCACCAGTGACCCCCTAGCGGGGGGGCTCAGTGAGCAGTTCTTC.

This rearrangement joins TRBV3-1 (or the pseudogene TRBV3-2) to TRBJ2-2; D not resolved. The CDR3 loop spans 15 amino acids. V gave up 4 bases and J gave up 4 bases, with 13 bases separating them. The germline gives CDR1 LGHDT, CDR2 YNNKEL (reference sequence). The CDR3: CASSPLEAFTGELFF. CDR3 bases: TGTGCCAGCAGCCCTCTTGAGGCGTTCACCGGGGAGCTGTTTTTT.

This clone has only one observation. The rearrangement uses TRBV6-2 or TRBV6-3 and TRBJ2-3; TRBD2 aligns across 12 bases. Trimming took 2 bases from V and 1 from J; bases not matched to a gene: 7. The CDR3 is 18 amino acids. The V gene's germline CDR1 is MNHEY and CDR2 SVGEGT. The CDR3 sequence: CASSYAGTSGLGTDTQYF. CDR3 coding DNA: TGTGCCAGCAGTTACGCCGGGACTAGCGGGTTAGGCACAGATACGCAGTATTTT.

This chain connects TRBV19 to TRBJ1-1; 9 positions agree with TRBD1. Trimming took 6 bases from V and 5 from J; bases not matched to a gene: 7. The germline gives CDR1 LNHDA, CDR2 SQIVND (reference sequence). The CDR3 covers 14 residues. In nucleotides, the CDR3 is TGTGCCAGTAGGTTCGACAGGGGGGGTACTGAAGCTTTCTTT. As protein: CASRFDRGGTEAFF.

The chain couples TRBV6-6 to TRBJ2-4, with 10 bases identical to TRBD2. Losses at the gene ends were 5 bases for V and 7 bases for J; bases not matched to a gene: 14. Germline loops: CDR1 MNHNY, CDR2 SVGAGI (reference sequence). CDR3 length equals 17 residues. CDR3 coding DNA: TGTGCCAGCAGTCTCAAAACCCTAGCGGGGGCCGGGAACATTCAGTACTTC. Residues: CASSLKTLAGAGNIQYF.

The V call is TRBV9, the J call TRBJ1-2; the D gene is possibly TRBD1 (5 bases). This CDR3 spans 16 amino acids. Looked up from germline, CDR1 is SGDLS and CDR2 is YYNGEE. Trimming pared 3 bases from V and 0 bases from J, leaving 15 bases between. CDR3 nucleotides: TGTGCCAGCAGCGATCCAGGGTCCGATTCTAACTATGGCTACACCTTC. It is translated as CASSDPGSDSNYGYTF.

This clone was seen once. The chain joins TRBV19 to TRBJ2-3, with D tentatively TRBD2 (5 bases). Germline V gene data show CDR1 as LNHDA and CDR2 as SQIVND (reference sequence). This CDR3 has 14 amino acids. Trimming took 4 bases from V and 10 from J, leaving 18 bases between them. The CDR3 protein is CASSTTGILLSQYF. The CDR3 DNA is TGTGCCAGTAGTACTACCGGGATCCTATTATCGCAGTATTTT.

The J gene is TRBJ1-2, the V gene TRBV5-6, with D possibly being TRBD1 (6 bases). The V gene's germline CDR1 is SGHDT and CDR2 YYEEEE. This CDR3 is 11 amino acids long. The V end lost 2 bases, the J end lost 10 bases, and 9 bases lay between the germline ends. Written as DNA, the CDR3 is TGTGCCAGCAGCTTCGGGACACTCTACACCTTC. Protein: CASSFGTLYTF.